The next 27 T cell receptor beta chains were all read from a single sample in a study of cytotoxic CD8 clonotypes in ibrutinib-treated CLL. Sequencing used immunoSEQ multiplex PCR; TCRdb keeps in-frame clones, though not all of them. The sample has 200,000 to 250,000 clones, 79% seen once. Sequencing was performed on PBMCs, taken after 12 months of ibrutinib treatment. The receptors stem from a human donor with chronic lymphocytic leukemia.

The V gene is TRBV6-5, the J gene TRBJ1-2; no reliable D call. Trimming removed 5 bases from V and 4 bases from J, with 8 bases in between. The germline CDR1 and CDR2 sequences are MNHEY and SVGAGI. The CDR3 sequence is 12 residues long. Here the CDR3 DNA reads TGTGCCAGCAGTCTCGGAATCTATGGCTACACCTTC. As protein: CASSLGIYGYTF.

In nucleotides, the CDR3 is TGTGCCAGCAGTGACGTCCTCCCGGGGTCAGCCCAGCATTTT. Translation: CASSDVLPGSAQHF. This rearrangement joins TRBV2 to TRBJ1-5; no definite D call. V was trimmed by 3 bases and J by 11 bases, leaving 17 bases between them. The CDR3 runs to 14 residues. CDR1 is SNHLY, CDR2 FYNNEI, per germline.

J is TRBJ1-1 and V is TRBV6-5, with D maybe TRBD1 (6 bases). Trimming left V 0 bases short and J 5 bases short, with 16 bases between. CDR1 is MNHEY and CDR2 is SVGAGI in the germline V gene. The CDR3 extends over 16 amino acids. The CDR3, as DNA: TGTGCCAGCAGTTACTCGATTCTGACCAGGGGAACTGAAGCTTTCTTT. This sequence encodes CASSYSILTRGTEAFF.

The J gene is TRBJ1-2, the V gene TRBV2, with D possibly matching TRBD1 (6 bases). CDR1 and CDR2 (germline): SNHLY, FYNNEI. V was cut by 7 bases and J by 4 bases, with 16 bases left in between. CDR3 length: 14 residues. The chain's CDR3 is CASTYEATGYGYTF. The CDR3 DNA reads as TGTGCCAGCACATACGAAGCGACAGGCTATGGCTACACCTTC. The whole variable domain, remainder taken from reference TRBV2 and TRBJ1-2, is EPEVTQTPSHQVTQMGQEVILRCVPISNHLYFYWYRQILGQKVEFLVSFYNNEISEKSEIFDDQFSVERPDGSNFTLKIRSTKLEDSAMYFCASTYEATGYGYTFGSGTRLTVV.

This chain joins TRBV4-1 and TRBJ2-1; a possible D gene is TRBD1 (6 bases). The V gene's germline CDR1 is MGHRA and CDR2 YSYEKL. V gave up 3 bases and J gave up 9 bases, with 12 bases separating them. CDR3 length: 13 residues. The CDR3 spells CASSHGTPPEQFF. The CDR3, as DNA: TGCGCCAGCAGCCACGGGACACCCCCTGAGCAGTTCTTC.

This rearrangement joins TRBV7-6 to TRBJ2-7; D not certain. CDR1 and CDR2 from the germline V gene are SGHVS and FNYEAQ. The ends were cut back, 5 bases at V and 3 bases at J, with 14 bases in the middle. The CDR3 length is 14 residues. CDR3: CASSPTVGFYEQYF. The CDR3 nucleotides are TGTGCCAGCAGCCCGACGGTTGGCTTCTACGAGCAGTACTTC.

This clone was observed a handful of times. The genes are TRBV27 and TRBJ2-3, with 7 nucleotides matching TRBD1. After removal of 8 bases from V and 4 bases from J, the junction contained 12 bases not matched to a gene. Germline CDR1 reads MNHEY; CDR2 reads SMNVEV (reference sequence). CDR3 length: 15 residues. CDR3 DNA: TGTGCCAGCGGACGAGGGGGCACGGTGGCAGATACGCAGTATTTT. It translates to CASGRGGTVADTQYF.

The rearrangement uses TRBV5-1 and TRBJ1-1, with TRBD1 as a possible D gene (5 bases). Trimming cost V 7 bases and J 4 bases, with 17 bases left between them. This CDR3 spans 14 amino acids. From germline, CDR1 is SGHRS and CDR2 YFSETQ. As DNA, the CDR3 is TGCGCCAGCGCATCAGGTTTTGGGGGCACTGAAGCTTTCTTT. Translating gives CASASGFGGTEAFF.

CDR3 residues: CASSGETGYYGYTF. CDR3 nucleotide sequence: TGTGCCAGCAGTGGAGAGACAGGGTACTATGGCTACACCTTC. The genes are TRBV6-1 and TRBJ1-2; TRBD1 matches 7 bases. V lost 4 bases to trimming and J lost 3 bases; unmatched junction nucleotides: 5. Germline V gives CDR1 MNHNS, CDR2 SASEGT. This CDR3 has 14 residues.

This chain uses TRBV6-1 with TRBJ2-7; the match to TRBD2 covers 9 bases. Germline loops: CDR1 MNHNS, CDR2 SASEGT. The CDR3 extends over 16 amino acids. The trim removed 3 bases at V and 2 bases at J, leaving 8 bases unmatched. The CDR3 spells CASSEGWRGGPYEQYF. Written as DNA, the CDR3 is TGTGCCAGCAGTGAGGGGTGGCGGGGGGGCCCCTACGAGCAGTACTTC.

V and J are TRBV4-1 and TRBJ2-7, with TRBD2 matching 7 bases. V gave up 5 bases and J gave up 4 bases; unmatched junction bases: 14. Per the germline V gene, CDR1 is MGHRA and CDR2 is YSYEKL. The CDR3 loop spans 16 amino acids. The CDR3 is CASSTGGLAGAYEQYF. Here the CDR3 DNA reads TGCGCCAGCAGCACGGGTGGTTTGGCGGGAGCTTACGAGCAGTACTTC.

The chain links TRBV27 to TRBJ2-7; 9 bases fit TRBD1. This CDR3 contains 15 residues. The J segment lost 0 bases and the V segment lost 8 bases, leaving 8 bases of the junction unmatched. CDR1 and CDR2 (germline): MNHEY, SMNVEV (reference sequence). CDR3 coding DNA: TGTGCCAGCGGGCACCGGACAGGGGTCTCCTACGAGCAGTACTTC. Translated, it gives CASGHRTGVSYEQYF.

This sequence joins TRBV30 and TRBJ1-6; 7 bases align to TRBD1. With V trimmed by 1 base and J by 6 bases, 6 bases remained unmatched. The CDR3 spans 15 residues. The germline V gene encodes CDR1 GTSNPN and CDR2 SVGIG (reference sequence). The CDR3 bases are TGTGCCTGGAGTGCTGACAGGGTCGGTAATTCACCCCTCCACTTT. It specifies CAWSADRVGNSPLHF. The full variable domain, with the rest looked up from reference TRBV30 and TRBJ1-6, is SQTIHQWPATLVQPVGSPLSLECTVEGTSNPNLYWYRQAAGRGLQLLFYSVGIGQISSEVPQNLSASRPQDRQFILSSKKLLLSDSGFYLCAWSADRVGNSPLHFGNGTRLTVT.

This clone was seen at least ten times. The chain employs TRBV10-1 and TRBJ2-7; D might be TRBD1 or TRBD2, each matching 5 bases. This CDR3 comprises 12 residues. Per germline, CDR1 WNHNN and CDR2 SYGVQD (reference sequence). Trimming pared 2 bases from V and 6 bases from J, leaving 8 bases between. This CDR3 reads CASSEGTTEQYF. CDR3 coding DNA: TGCGCCAGCAGTGAGGGGACGACCGAGCAGTACTTC.

The chain joins TRBV7-2 to TRBJ2-1; TRBD2 agrees at 14 bases. The CDR3 extends over 21 amino acids. Unmatched junction bases numbered 10, after V lost 0 bases and J lost 0 bases. Germline loops: CDR1 SGHTA, CDR2 FQGNSA. This CDR3 is CASSLAGTSGRFRFSYNEQFF. The DNA of the CDR3 is TGTGCCAGCAGCTTAGCTGGGACTAGCGGGAGATTTAGATTCTCCTACAATGAGCAGTTCTTC.

CDR3 sequence reads: CASSLLGTLNSPLHF. Here the CDR3 DNA reads TGCGCCAGCAGCTTGTTAGGGACCTTGAATTCACCCCTCCACTTT. The chain couples TRBV5-1 to TRBJ1-6; D is possibly TRBD1 (5 bases). Germline CDR1 SGHRS, CDR2 YFSETQ. This CDR3 has 15 amino acids. Trimming pared 1 base from V and 7 bases from J, leaving 12 bases between.

This rearrangement joins TRBV5-1 to TRBJ1-3; D gene uncertain. The CDR3 loop spans 14 amino acids. V was pared by 7 bases and J by 0 bases, with 11 bases between. Germline CDR1 reads SGHRS; CDR2 reads YFSETQ. The chain's CDR3 is CASGDGNSGNTIYF. CDR3 in DNA: TGCGCCAGCGGGGATGGGAACTCTGGAAACACCATATATTTT.

This clone was detected only once. The V call is TRBV19, the J call TRBJ1-3, with a weak D call TRBD1 (5 bases). V was clipped by 9 bases and J by 0 bases, with 15 bases between them. Germline CDR1 reads LNHDA; CDR2 reads SQIVND (reference sequence). The CDR3 is 15 residues long. The CDR3: CASGLRGLSGNTIYF. In DNA form, the CDR3 reads TGTGCCAGCGGTCTAAGGGGTCTCTCTGGAAACACCATATATTTT.

CDR3 region: CASSLQFGSNEKLFF. The CDR3 nucleotides read TGTGCCAGCAGCCTCCAATTCGGATCTAATGAAAAACTGTTTTTT. This rearrangement joins TRBV4-2 to TRBJ1-4; D unresolved. V was shortened by 4 bases and J by 3 bases, with 12 bases between the two germline ends. The germline gives CDR1 LGHNA, CDR2 YNFKEQ. The CDR3 extends over 15 amino acids.

The J gene is TRBJ1-5, the V gene TRBV30; D gene unclear. V lost 0 bases and J 1 base, leaving 4 bases between the germline ends. Per the germline V gene, CDR1 is GTSNPN and CDR2 is SVGIG (reference sequence). CDR3 length equals 13 residues. In DNA, the CDR3 is TGTGCCTGGAGTGTACAAAGCAATCAGCCCCAGCATTTT. As protein: CAWSVQSNQPQHF.

The rearrangement joins TRBV27 to TRBJ2-1, with D perhaps TRBD2 (5 bases). The CDR3 has 16 amino acids. Trimming cost V 5 bases and J 8 bases, with 22 bases left between them. In germline, CDR1 is MNHEY, CDR2 SMNVEV (reference sequence). CDR3 protein: CASSPIGVRLWHEQFF. For the CDR3, the DNA is TGTGCCAGCAGTCCGATCGGGGTGAGGCTTTGGCATGAGCAGTTCTTC.

This clone was observed a few times. V usage is TRBV27 and J usage is TRBJ2-5; possibly TRBD2 for D (6 bases). Trimming took 2 bases from V and 2 from J, leaving 6 bases between them. The length of the CDR3 is 13 residues. Germline lookup yields CDR1 MNHEY and CDR2 SMNVEV (reference sequence). The CDR3 loop is CASSLRGQETQYF. The CDR3 DNA sequence: TGTGCCAGCAGTTTACGGGGGCAAGAGACCCAGTACTTC.

In its sample, this clone was seen once. The chain uses TRBV7-9 and TRBJ2-7; 8 nucleotides agree with TRBD2. The V gene's germline CDR1 is SEHNR and CDR2 FQNEAQ (reference sequence). The CDR3 has 14 residues. With 4 bases clipped from V and 3 bases from J, the junction kept 5 bases outside the gene matches. The CDR3 loop is CASSSGGIHYEQYF. CDR3 coding DNA: TGTGCCAGCAGCTCGGGGGGGATCCACTACGAGCAGTACTTC. The complete variable domain, with remaining parts taken from reference TRBV7-9 and TRBJ2-7, reads DTGVSQNPRHKITKRGQNVTFRCDPISEHNRLYWYRQTLGQGPEFLTYFQNEAQLEKSRLLSDRFSAERPKGSFSTLEIQRTEQGDSAMYLCASSSGGIHYEQYFGPGTRLTVT.

This clone appeared once. The chain recombines TRBV20-1 with TRBJ2-3; 8 bases are shared with TRBD2. The V gene's germline CDR1 is DFQATT and CDR2 SNEGSKA (reference sequence). V was pared by 4 bases and J by 6 bases, with 0 bases of the junction left unmatched. This CDR3 has 11 residues. CDR3 loop: CSATSGDTQYF. The DNA for the CDR3 is TGCAGTGCTACTAGCGGGGATACGCAGTATTTT.

The chain couples TRBV5-1 to TRBJ2-5; 9 positions agree with TRBD1. From germline, CDR1 is SGHRS and CDR2 YFSETQ. The CDR3 sequence is 13 residues long. The V segment lost 3 bases and the J segment 5 bases; nucleotides outside the gene matches: 2. CDR3 in DNA: TGCGCCAGCAGCTCACAGGGGGCGGAGACCCAGTACTTC. Protein: CASSSQGAETQYF.

This rearrangement joins TRBV9 to TRBJ2-1; 12 nucleotides agree with TRBD2. This CDR3 comprises 15 residues. CDR1 and CDR2 from the germline V gene are SGDLS and YYNGEE. The J segment lost 8 bases and the V segment lost 3 bases, leaving 6 bases of the junction unmatched. The CDR3 spells CASSGPSGRDDEQFF. CDR3 DNA sequence: TGTGCCAGCAGCGGACCTAGCGGGAGGGACGATGAGCAGTTCTTC.

The chain couples TRBV5-4 to TRBJ2-5; 8 bases match TRBD2. The CDR3 runs to 15 residues. Germline V gives CDR1 SGHNT, CDR2 YYREEE (reference sequence). After removal of 4 bases from V and 5 bases from J, the junction contained 10 bases not matched to a gene. CDR3 DNA: TGTGCCAGCAGCCCCAGCGGGGGCCGGGAGGAGACCCAGTACTTC. It is translated as CASSPSGGREETQYF.